Listed below are T cell receptor beta chains from one sample, sequenced in a study of T-cell reconstitution after alpha-beta-depleted transplantation in children. TCRdb re-called the PCR reads with MiXCR, one entry per CDR3 protein. The sample contains about 250,000 distinct CDR3 sequences, 20% to 30% of which appear only once. Sample: PBMCs, mostly from graft donor cells, taken 360 days after TCRalphabeta/CD19-depleted stem cell transplant. Receptors originate from a female patient aged 2 to 10 who had a stem cell transplant for congenital amegakaryocytic thrombocytopenia, so the T cells may come from the graft donor. Both conserved end residues are part of each CDR3. A D gene is named only where the DNA matches it firmly.

d_call cdr3_length v_call cdr3_aa
. 13 TRBV5-1 CASSASVEPEAFF
TRBD2 17 TRBV5-1 CASSSGLAGPTSGELFF
TRBD1 16 TRBV5-1 CASSFGQGPKDTEAFF
. 14 TRBV27 CFREGFVRNTEAFF
. 10 TRBV20-1 CSCGYTEAFF
. 15 TRBV28 CASSRPGTGRYGYTF
TRBD2 17 TRBV7-8 CASSLGREGTIWNEQFF
TRBD2 17 TRBV28 CASSQMIAGVGTDTQYF
TRBD2 17 TRBV7-8 CASSLVGLAGLSYEQYF
TRBD1 15 TRBV7-6 CASSLAGQGITEAFF
TRBD1 14 TRBV28 CASVSRQGGQPQHF
. 12 TRBV29-1 CSVVVLGHGYTF
TRBD2 16 TRBV27 CASSLSLAGRTYEQYF
. 14 TRBV12-5 CASGSRVMNTEAFF
. 15 TRBV5-1 CASEQGLSYTGELFF
. 13 TRBV28 CASSLPRGAPLHF
. 10 TRBV29-1 CSVGEGGYTF
. 14 TRBV2 CASRMGQGSDTQYF
. 13 TRBV6-1 CASTGAANTEAFF
TRBD2 15 TRBV18 CASSPGLAGDYEQFF
. 17 TRBV6-1 CASRSAIAGRHQETQYF
. 14 TRBV12-3/TRBV12-4 CASSLKGYYETQYF
. 15 TRBV12-3/TRBV12-4 CASSLVGGRNQPQHF
. 16 TRBV7-3 CASSLTFQRRYNEQFF
. 15 TRBV4-3 CASSQGVVGGETQYF
. 18 TRBV5-1 CASSLEKRVIIWVRPQHF
. 15 TRBV5-1 CASSLSGPGNQPQHF
. 15 TRBV20-1 CSARGGATLNSEQYF
. 16 TRBV18 CASSPPGRASNQPQHF
. 13 TRBV27 CASSTGNQETQYF
. 16 TRBV6-5 CASRSSNPGSTDTQYF
TRBD1 13 TRBV4-1 CASSRYRGETQYF
TRBD1 15 TRBV7-2 CASSAGTGLNYGYTF
TRBD2 15 TRBV5-1 CASSLAQVSGYTQYF
. 14 TRBV4-3 CASSQGKVNTEAFF
. 15 TRBV4-2 CASSQGRQAGEKLFF
. 16 TRBV2 CASSEAQLPSTDTQYF
. 14 TRBV12-3/TRBV12-4 CASSLRVIGNTIYF
. 13 TRBV12-3/TRBV12-4 CASSFGWNTEAFF
. 16 TRBV20-1 CSASGVAAASTDTQYF
. 13 TRBV7-2 CASSPHTYYEQYF
. 17 TRBV6-2/TRBV6-3 CASSFPSDGAGANVLTF
. 15 TRBV24-1 CATSDLGPGFNEQFF
. 14 TRBV3-1 CASTDIGAGDTQYF
. 18 TRBV20-1 CSARDAGLMDSSGNTIYF
TRBD2 16 TRBV7-6 CASSSPKAGGGETQYF
. 10 TRBV6-2/TRBV6-3 CASRDNEQFF
. 15 TRBV7-2 CASSLAAASYNEQFF